These T cell receptor beta chains were read from a single sample in a study of control samples from healthy donors and cancer patients. Sequencing used immunoSEQ multiplex PCR; TCRdb keeps in-frame clones, though not all of them. The profile covers about 180,000 clones, with roughly 94% appearing a single time and 1.3% to 1.5% taken by the ten largest. The sample was blood. The source is a woman between 18 and 30 years old in good health. The conserved cysteine and the conserved F or W are not part of the CDR3 here. Fields, in order: CDR3 length, clone size, V gene, J gene, CDR3 protein. Size tells how often a clone was seen (once, few, many) or the class of an expanded clone, and some rows leave it out.

len: 13; abundance: -; v_gene: TRBV10-3; j_gene: TRBJ2-2; CDR3aa: AISDLGRNTGELF
len: 12; abundance: -; v_gene: TRBV5-1; j_gene: TRBJ1-2; CDR3aa: ASSSGDSNYGYT
len: 14; abundance: -; v_gene: TRBV5-1; j_gene: TRBJ2-2; CDR3aa: ASSLWGNANTGELF
len: 13; abundance: -; v_gene: TRBV6-6; j_gene: TRBJ2-7; CDR3aa: ASSYSPPQGREQY
len: 14; abundance: -; v_gene: TRBV29-1; j_gene: TRBJ1-1; CDR3aa: SVEVRTGGRNTEAF
len: 12; abundance: once; v_gene: TRBV16; j_gene: TRBJ1-1; CDR3aa: ASSWGQVDTEAF
len: 12; abundance: -; v_gene: TRBV11-1; j_gene: TRBJ2-5; CDR3aa: ASSPQSSQETQY
len: 14; abundance: -; v_gene: TRBV6-2/TRBV6-3; j_gene: TRBJ2-5; CDR3aa: ASSPGPYRGVETQY
len: 12; abundance: -; v_gene: TRBV11-2; j_gene: TRBJ2-5; CDR3aa: ASSTQEGRETQY
len: 10; abundance: once; v_gene: TRBV2; j_gene: TRBJ1-6; CDR3aa: ASRRQNSPLH
len: 14; abundance: -; v_gene: TRBV6-2/TRBV6-3; j_gene: TRBJ1-5; CDR3aa: ASSYWGRMGNQPQH
len: 14; abundance: -; v_gene: TRBV6-6; j_gene: TRBJ2-7; CDR3aa: ASSSYNRELNYEQY
len: 15; abundance: -; v_gene: TRBV5-1; j_gene: TRBJ2-5; CDR3aa: ASSLSPLAGGQETQY
len: 15; abundance: -; v_gene: TRBV3-1/TRBV3-2; j_gene: TRBJ1-3; CDR3aa: ASSQPHTGSSGNTIY
len: 13; abundance: -; v_gene: TRBV7-8; j_gene: TRBJ1-2; CDR3aa: ASSLDPGGNYGYT
len: 11; abundance: -; v_gene: TRBV2; j_gene: TRBJ1-5; CDR3aa: ASSAWNNQPQH
len: 12; abundance: -; v_gene: TRBV6-5; j_gene: TRBJ2-5; CDR3aa: ASSYGEDRETQY
len: 12; abundance: -; v_gene: TRBV6-5; j_gene: TRBJ2-7; CDR3aa: ALYQMEGAPEQY
len: 14; abundance: -; v_gene: TRBV29-1; j_gene: TRBJ1-1; CDR3aa: SVLGQGVVRNTEAF
len: 11; abundance: -; v_gene: TRBV6-5; j_gene: TRBJ2-7; CDR3aa: ASSYGNSYEQY
len: 12; abundance: -; v_gene: TRBV28; j_gene: TRBJ1-1; CDR3aa: ASSFQDIQKGAF
len: 14; abundance: -; v_gene: TRBV7-2; j_gene: TRBJ1-6; CDR3aa: ASSAVPGQHNSPLH
len: 11; abundance: -; v_gene: TRBV5-1; j_gene: TRBJ2-7; CDR3aa: ASSHRQGYEQY
len: 14; abundance: -; v_gene: TRBV2; j_gene: TRBJ2-7; CDR3aa: ASSLAVRELTYEQY
len: 13; abundance: few; v_gene: TRBV27; j_gene: TRBJ1-2; CDR3aa: ATAPLDRVDYGYT